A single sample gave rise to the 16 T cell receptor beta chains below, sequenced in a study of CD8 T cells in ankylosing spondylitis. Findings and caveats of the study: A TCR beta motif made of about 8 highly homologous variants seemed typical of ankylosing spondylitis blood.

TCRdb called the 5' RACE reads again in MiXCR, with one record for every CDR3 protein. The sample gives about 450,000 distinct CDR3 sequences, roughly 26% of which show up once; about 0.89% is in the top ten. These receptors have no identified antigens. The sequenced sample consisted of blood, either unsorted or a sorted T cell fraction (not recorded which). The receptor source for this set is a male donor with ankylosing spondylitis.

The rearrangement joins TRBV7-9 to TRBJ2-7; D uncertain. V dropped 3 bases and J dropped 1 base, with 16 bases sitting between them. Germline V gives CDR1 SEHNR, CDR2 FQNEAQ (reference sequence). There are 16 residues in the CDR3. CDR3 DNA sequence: TGTGCCAGCAGCTTCTTGGGCAGGCCCTCTTCCTACGAGCAGTACTTC. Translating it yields CASSFLGRPSSYEQYF.

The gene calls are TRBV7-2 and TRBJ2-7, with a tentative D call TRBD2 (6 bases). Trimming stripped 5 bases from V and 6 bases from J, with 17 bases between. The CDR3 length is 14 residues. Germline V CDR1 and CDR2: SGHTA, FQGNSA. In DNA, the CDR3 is TGTGCCAGCAGCCCGAGCGGGCCGACCGCCGAGCAGTACTTC. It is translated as CASSPSGPTAEQYF.

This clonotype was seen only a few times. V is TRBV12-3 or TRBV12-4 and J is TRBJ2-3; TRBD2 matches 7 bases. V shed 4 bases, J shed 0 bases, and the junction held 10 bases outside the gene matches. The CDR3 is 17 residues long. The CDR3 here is CASSSSGWGISTDTQYF. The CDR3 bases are TGTGCCAGCAGTTCTAGCGGATGGGGGATTAGCACAGATACGCAGTATTTT.

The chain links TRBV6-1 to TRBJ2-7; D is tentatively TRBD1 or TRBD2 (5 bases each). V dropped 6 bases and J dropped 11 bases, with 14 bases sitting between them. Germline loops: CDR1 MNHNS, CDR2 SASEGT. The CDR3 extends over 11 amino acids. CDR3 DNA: TGTGCCAGCAGGTCGTCGGGGCGGGAGTACGTC. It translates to CASRSSGREYV.

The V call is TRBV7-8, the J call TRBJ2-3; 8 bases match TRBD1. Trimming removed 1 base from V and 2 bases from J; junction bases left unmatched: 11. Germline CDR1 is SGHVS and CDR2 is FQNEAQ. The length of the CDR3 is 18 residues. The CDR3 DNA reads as TGTGCCAGCAGCTTAGGGGGGACAGGAACAAGACCCACAGATACGCAGTATTTT. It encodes CASSLGGTGTRPTDTQYF.

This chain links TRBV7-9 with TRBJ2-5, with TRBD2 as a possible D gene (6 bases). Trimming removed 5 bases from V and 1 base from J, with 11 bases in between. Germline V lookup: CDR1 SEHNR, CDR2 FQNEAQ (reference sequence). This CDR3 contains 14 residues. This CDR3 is CASSGGVLQETQYF. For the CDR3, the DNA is TGTGCCAGCAGCGGCGGGGTACTCCAAGAGACCCAGTACTTC.

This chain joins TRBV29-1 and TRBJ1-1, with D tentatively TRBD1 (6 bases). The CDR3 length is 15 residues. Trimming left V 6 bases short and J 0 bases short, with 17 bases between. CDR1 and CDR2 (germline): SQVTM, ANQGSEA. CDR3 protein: CSVDRMNDMNTEAFF. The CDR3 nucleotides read TGCAGCGTAGACAGGATGAATGACATGAACACTGAAGCTTTCTTT.

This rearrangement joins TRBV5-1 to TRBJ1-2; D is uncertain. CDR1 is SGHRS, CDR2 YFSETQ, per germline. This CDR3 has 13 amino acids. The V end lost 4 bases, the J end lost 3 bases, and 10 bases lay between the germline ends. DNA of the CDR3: TGCGCCAGCAGCACTGACGGGGACTATGGCTACACCTTC. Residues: CASSTDGDYGYTF.

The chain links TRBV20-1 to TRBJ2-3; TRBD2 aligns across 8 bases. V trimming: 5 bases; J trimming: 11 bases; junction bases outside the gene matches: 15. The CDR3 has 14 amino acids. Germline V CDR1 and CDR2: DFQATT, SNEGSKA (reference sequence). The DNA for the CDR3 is TGCAGTGCTTCCTTTTCCGGGACTAGGGGCGGGCAGTATTTT. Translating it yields CSASFSGTRGGQYF.

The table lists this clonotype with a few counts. CDR3 protein: CASSVGQGVETQYF. The CDR3 DNA follows: TGTGCCAGCAGTGTGGGACAGGGGGTAGAGACCCAGTACTTC. The rearrangement links TRBV6-1 to TRBJ2-5, with 11 bases matching TRBD1. After removal of 4 bases from V and 4 bases from J, the junction contained 2 bases not matched to a gene. This CDR3 has 14 amino acids. CDR1 is MNHNS and CDR2 is SASEGT in the germline V gene.

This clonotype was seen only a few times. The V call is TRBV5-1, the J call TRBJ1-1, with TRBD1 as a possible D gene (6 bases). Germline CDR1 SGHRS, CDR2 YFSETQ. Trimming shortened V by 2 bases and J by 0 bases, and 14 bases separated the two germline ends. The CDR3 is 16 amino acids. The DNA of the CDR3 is TGCGCCAGCAGCTTCGCAGGGGAGAGGCTGAACACTGAAGCTTTCTTT. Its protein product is CASSFAGERLNTEAFF.

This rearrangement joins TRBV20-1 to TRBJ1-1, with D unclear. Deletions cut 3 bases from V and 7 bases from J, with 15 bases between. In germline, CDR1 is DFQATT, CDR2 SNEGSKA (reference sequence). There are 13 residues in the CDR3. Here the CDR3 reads CSASALNGDEAFF. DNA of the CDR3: TGCAGTGCTAGTGCCCTAAACGGGGATGAAGCTTTCTTT.

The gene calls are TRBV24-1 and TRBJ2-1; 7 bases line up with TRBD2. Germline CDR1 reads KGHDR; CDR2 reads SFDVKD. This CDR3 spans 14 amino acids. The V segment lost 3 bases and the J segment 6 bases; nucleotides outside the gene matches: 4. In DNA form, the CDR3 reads TGTGCCACCAGTGATGCAAGACTAGCCAATGAGCAGTTCTTC. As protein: CATSDARLANEQFF.

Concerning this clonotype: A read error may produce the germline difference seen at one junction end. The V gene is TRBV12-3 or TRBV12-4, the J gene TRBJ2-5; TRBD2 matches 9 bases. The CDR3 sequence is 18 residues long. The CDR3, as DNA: TGTGCCTGCAGTTTAGTTCTTAGGGCTAGCGGGACACAAGAGACCCAGTACTTC. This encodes CACSLVLRASGTQETQYF.

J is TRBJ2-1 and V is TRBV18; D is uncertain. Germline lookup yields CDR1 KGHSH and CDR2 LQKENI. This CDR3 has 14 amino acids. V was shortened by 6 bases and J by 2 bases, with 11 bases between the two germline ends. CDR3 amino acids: CASSPLQTYNEQFF. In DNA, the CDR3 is TGTGCCAGCTCCCCCCTCCAGACCTACAATGAGCAGTTCTTC.

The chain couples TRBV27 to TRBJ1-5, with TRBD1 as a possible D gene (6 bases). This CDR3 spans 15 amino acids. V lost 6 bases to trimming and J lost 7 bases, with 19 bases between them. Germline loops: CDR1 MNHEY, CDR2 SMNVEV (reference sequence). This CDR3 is CASSPYRAGGQPQHF. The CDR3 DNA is TGTGCCAGCAGCCCCTACAGGGCGGGGGGCCAGCCCCAGCATTTT.